The 2 T cell receptor beta chains listed next were all sequenced from one sample in a study of identical twins. TCRdb analysed the 5' RACE reads with MiXCR anew, one entry per CDR3 protein. The sample comprises hundreds of thousands of distinct CDR3 sequences, around 24% of which are singletons, and about 2.7% rests with the top ten. The same specimen was also included in a second study, on T cells expressing NK-cell markers.

What was sequenced was CD4+ T cells sorted from blood. These receptors all come from a woman under 30 in good health.

This clonotype was counted a few times. This chain connects TRBV20-1 to TRBJ2-1, with D perhaps matching TRBD1 (5 bases). The CDR3 sequence is 14 residues long. With 1 base removed from V and 6 bases from J, the gap between germline ends came to 13 bases. The germline CDR1 and CDR2 sequences are DFQATT and SNEGSKA (reference sequence). The DNA of the CDR3 is TGCAGTGCTAGAGGACAGCTAAACATCAATGAGCAGTTCTTC. Its translation: CSARGQLNINEQFF.

This clonotype was seen a single time. The chain links TRBV7-2 to TRBJ1-1; D gene unclear. The CDR3 is 13 residues long. The V gene's germline CDR1 is SGHTA and CDR2 FQGNSA. V lost 8 bases to trimming and J lost 1 base, with 11 bases between them. For the CDR3, the DNA is TGTGCCAGCCTTACTCAGTGGAACACTGAAGCTTTCTTT. It codes for CASLTQWNTEAFF. The complete variable domain, with remaining parts taken from reference TRBV7-2 and TRBJ1-1, reads GAGVSQSPSNKVTEKGKDVELRCDPISGHTALYWYRQSLGQGLEFLIYFQGNSAPDKSGLPSDRFSAERTGGSVSTLTIQRTQQEDSAVYLCASLTQWNTEAFFGQGTRLTVV.